This passage covers 18 T cell receptor beta chains from one sample sequenced in a study of blood T cell repertoires in COVID-19. Some clones are missing from TCRdb's copy, which holds only in-frame ones; the method was immunoSEQ multiplex PCR. The table records about 73,000 clones, roughly 90% of them present only once. Sequencing used peripheral blood. These receptors all come from a woman at least 80 years old with active or convalescent COVID-19.

The CDR3 nucleotides read TGCAGCGTTGAACTCGCGGGGGGGCTCGAGCAGTACTTC. Translated, it gives CSVELAGGLEQYF. The V gene is TRBV29-1, the J gene TRBJ2-7, with 9 nucleotides matching TRBD2. Germline trimming cut 2 bases from V and 6 bases from J; bases unmatched to any gene: 5. There are 13 residues in the CDR3. The germline gives CDR1 SQVTM, CDR2 ANQGSEA.

The chain couples TRBV30 to TRBJ1-5; 9 bases fit TRBD1. The junction had 5 bases not matched to a gene; V was cut back by 5 bases and J by 6 bases. Germline V gene lookup returns CDR1 GTSNPN and CDR2 SVGIG (reference sequence). This CDR3 is built from 13 residues. The CDR3 region is CAWGQGSIQPQHF. The CDR3 DNA reads TGTGCCTGGGGACAGGGGTCTATTCAGCCCCAGCATTTT.

The chain couples TRBV19 to TRBJ2-1; D might be TRBD2 (5 bases). CDR1 and CDR2 from the germline V gene are LNHDA and SQIVND (reference sequence). V lost 8 bases to trimming and J lost 0 bases, with 14 bases between them. The CDR3 is 15 amino acids. The DNA of the CDR3 is TGTGCCAGTGGATTGGCGGGCGGCTCCTACAATGAGCAGTTCTTC. This codes for CASGLAGGSYNEQFF.

This clone was picked up a small number of times. The chain uses TRBV27 and TRBJ1-6; 7 bases map to TRBD1. The germline gives CDR1 MNHEY, CDR2 SMNVEV (reference sequence). The J segment lost 6 bases and the V segment lost 8 bases, leaving 4 bases of the junction unmatched. The CDR3 is 13 amino acids. The CDR3: CASVDRVNSPLHF. The CDR3, as DNA: TGTGCCAGCGTAGACAGGGTTAATTCACCCCTCCACTTT.

Here the CDR3 reads CASSPLRAGGVAKNIQYF. The CDR3 region has the DNA TGTGCCAGCTCACCATTACGAGCGGGGGGGGTAGCCAAAAACATTCAGTACTTC. The gene calls are TRBV18 and TRBJ2-4; 10 positions agree with TRBD2. Germline CDR1 KGHSH, CDR2 LQKENI. With 2 bases clipped from V and 0 bases from J, the junction kept 7 bases outside the gene matches. The CDR3 covers 18 residues.

This rearrangement joins TRBV28 to TRBJ2-7; D perhaps matches TRBD1 (6 bases). The CDR3 has 14 residues. Trimming took off 4 bases at V and 4 bases at J, with 14 bases between the two ends. Germline CDR1 MDHEN, CDR2 SYDVKM. CDR3 in amino acids: CASSSGQGPYEQYF. In DNA, the CDR3 is TGTGCCAGCAGTTCCGGGCAGGGGCCTTACGAGCAGTACTTC.

There are a few counts of this clone. The J gene is TRBJ1-4, the V gene TRBV9; no clear D gene. The CDR3 has 15 residues. Trimming pared 5 bases from V and 3 bases from J, leaving 14 bases between. CDR1 and CDR2 (germline): SGDLS, YYNGEE. The DNA of the CDR3 is TGTGCCAGCAGACACAGACGGCTTCCTAATGAAAAACTGTTTTTT. Its translation: CASRHRRLPNEKLFF.

The J gene is TRBJ2-2, the V gene TRBV5-8, with TRBD1 matching 8 bases. Germline CDR1 reads SGHTS; CDR2 reads YDEGEE. The CDR3 totals 16 residues. Trimming at V came to 3 bases and at J to 6 bases, leaving 10 bases not matched to a gene. CDR3 bases: TGTGCCAGCAGCTCGACTTTGGACAGGGTGGCCGGGGAGCTGTTTTTT. Translating it yields CASSSTLDRVAGELFF.

The rearrangement uses TRBV27 and TRBJ1-5; D is undetermined. Deletions cut 5 bases from V and 3 bases from J, with 8 bases between. CDR1 and CDR2 (germline): MNHEY, SMNVEV (reference sequence). This CDR3 is built from 13 residues. CDR3 region: CASSSTDNQPQHF. Here the CDR3 DNA reads TGTGCCAGCAGTAGCACAGACAATCAGCCCCAGCATTTT.

The rearrangement joins TRBV5-1 to TRBJ2-7; 11 positions agree with TRBD2. The V gene end was trimmed by 0 bases and the J gene end by 3 bases; junction bases not matched to a gene: 8. The CDR3 totals 17 residues. Germline-derived CDR1 and CDR2 are SGHRS and YFSETQ. The CDR3 nucleotides are TGCGCCAGCAGCTTGGGCGGTAGCGGGGGGGCTGTCTACGAGCAGTACTTC. Residues: CASSLGGSGGAVYEQYF.

The genes are TRBV7-9 and TRBJ1-1; possible D gene TRBD1, 6 bases. The CDR3 totals 12 residues. Germline V gives CDR1 SEHNR, CDR2 FQNEAQ (reference sequence). The germline V and J ends were trimmed by 8 bases and 4 bases, with 11 bases remaining between them. CDR3 in DNA: TGTGCCAGCGATTTGGGGGCCACTGAAGCTTTCTTT. Its protein is CASDLGATEAFF.

J is TRBJ1-1 and V is TRBV7-9; TRBD1 is a possible D gene (5 bases). Between the trimmed V and J ends, which lost 5 bases and 6 bases, there was a span of 16 bases. This CDR3 region has 14 residues. Germline loops: CDR1 SEHNR, CDR2 FQNEAQ (reference sequence). The CDR3 region is CASSSRGDAAEAFF. The CDR3, as DNA: TGTGCCAGCAGCAGCCGGGGGGATGCGGCTGAAGCTTTCTTT.

This rearrangement joins TRBV2 to TRBJ2-7, with 8 bases identical to TRBD1. The CDR3 spans 14 residues. CDR1 SNHLY and CDR2 FYNNEI come from the germline V gene. The junction had 9 bases not matched to a gene; V was cut back by 8 bases and J by 3 bases. The CDR3: CASQGQGAGYEQYF. CDR3 coding DNA: TGTGCCAGCCAGGGGCAGGGGGCAGGCTACGAGCAGTACTTC. Variable domain in full (rest from reference TRBV2 and TRBJ2-7): EPEVTQTPSHQVTQMGQEVILRCVPISNHLYFYWYRQILGQKVEFLVSFYNNEISEKSEIFDDQFSVERPDGSNFTLKIRSTKLEDSAMYFCASQGQGAGYEQYFGPGTRLTVT.

The V and J genes are TRBV7-2 and TRBJ2-2; 9 bases align to TRBD1. The germline gives CDR1 SGHTA, CDR2 FQGNSA. The CDR3 runs to 18 residues. V was clipped by 5 bases and J by 1 base; unmatched bases: 11. CDR3 region: CASSNRGRTGVNTGELFF. CDR3 coding DNA: TGTGCCAGCAGCAACCGAGGGCGGACAGGGGTGAACACCGGGGAGCTGTTTTTT.

This clone is a singleton in its sample. V usage is TRBV9 and J usage is TRBJ2-1; D is undetermined. Trimming removed 7 bases from V and 4 bases from J, with 15 bases in between. Germline lookup yields CDR1 SGDLS and CDR2 YYNGEE. This CDR3 is built from 14 residues. CDR3 loop: CASGSMGFYNEQFF. CDR3 DNA sequence: TGTGCCAGCGGTTCTATGGGCTTTTACAATGAGCAGTTCTTC.

The chain couples TRBV4-2 to TRBJ1-5; D remains ambiguous. This CDR3 spans 15 amino acids. CDR1 is LGHNA, CDR2 YNFKEQ, per germline. Between the trimmed V and J ends, which lost 0 bases and 3 bases, there was a span of 9 bases. CDR3 in amino acids: CASSQDHSTNQPQHF. In DNA, the CDR3 is TGTGCCAGCAGCCAAGATCACAGTACCAATCAGCCCCAGCATTTT.

V and J are TRBV5-5 and TRBJ1-4; D uncertain. The CDR3 loop spans 15 amino acids. From germline, CDR1 is SGHKS and CDR2 YYEKEE (reference sequence). The V gene lost 0 bases and the J gene lost 5 bases, with 11 bases spanning the gap. In nucleotides, the CDR3 is TGTGCCAGCAGCTTGGCCTCGGTAGTAAATGAAAAACTGTTTTTT. Amino acids: CASSLASVVNEKLFF.

The chain is built from TRBV19 and TRBJ2-1; TRBD1 matches at 9 bases. Germline loops: CDR1 LNHDA, CDR2 SQIVND (reference sequence). The CDR3 loop spans 13 amino acids. The CDR3 DNA reads TGTGCTTCGGCCGGGACAGGGAAGTATGAGCAGTTCTTC. Amino acid sequence: CASAGTGKYEQFF.